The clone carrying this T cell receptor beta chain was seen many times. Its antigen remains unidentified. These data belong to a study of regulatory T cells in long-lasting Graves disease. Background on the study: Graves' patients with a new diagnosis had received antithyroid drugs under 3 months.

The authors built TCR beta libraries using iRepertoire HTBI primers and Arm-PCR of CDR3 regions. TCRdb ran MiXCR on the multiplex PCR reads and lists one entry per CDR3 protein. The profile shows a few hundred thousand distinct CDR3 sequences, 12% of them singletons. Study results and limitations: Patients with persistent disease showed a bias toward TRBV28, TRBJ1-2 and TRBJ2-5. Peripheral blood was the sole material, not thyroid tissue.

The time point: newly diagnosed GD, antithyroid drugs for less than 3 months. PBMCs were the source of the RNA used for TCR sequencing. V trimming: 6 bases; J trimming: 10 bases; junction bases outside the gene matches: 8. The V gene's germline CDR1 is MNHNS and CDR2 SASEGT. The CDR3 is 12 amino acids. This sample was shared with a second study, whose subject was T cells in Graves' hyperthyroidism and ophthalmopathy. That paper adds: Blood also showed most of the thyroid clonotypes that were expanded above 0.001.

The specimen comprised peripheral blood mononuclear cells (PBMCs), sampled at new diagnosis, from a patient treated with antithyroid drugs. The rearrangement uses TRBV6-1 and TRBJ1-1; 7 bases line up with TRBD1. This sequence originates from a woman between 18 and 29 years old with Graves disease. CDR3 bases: TGTGCCAGCAGATTCCGCTCAGGGGGAGCTTTCTTT. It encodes CASRFRSGGAFF.